The sequence of this TCR beta chain was determined in a study of T cells after yellow fever vaccination. From the 5' RACE reads, TCRdb called clonotypes with MiXCR, one entry per CDR3 protein. The sample has around 500,000 distinct CDR3 sequences, 21% seen once. Germline loops: CDR1 MDHEN, CDR2 SYDVKM. CDR3 length: 17 amino acids. J was trimmed by 3 bases and V by 4 bases; bases with no gene match: 8. The study's findings and limits: Boosting was followed by the reappearance of most primary-vaccination clones (approximately 97% CD4, 88% CD8).

This clonotype has more than one count but fewer than ten. Its antigen is not known. This chain joins TRBV28 and TRBJ1-4; 10 nucleotides line up with TRBD1. Sequenced here: PBMCs, sampled approximately 22 days after the first yellow fever vaccination. This receptor was obtained from a man younger than 30 who received the YFV17D yellow fever vaccine. The CDR3, as DNA: TGTGCCAGCAGTTCCGGACAGGGGGTCGGATCTAATGAAAAACTGTTTTTT. This encodes CASSSGQGVGSNEKLFF.